This T cell receptor (beta chain) was sequenced in a study of identical twins. Study-wide points: Conclusions relied on cross-sectional statistical analysis, not following the same donors. For monozygotic twins, models underestimated out-of-frame TCR alpha sharing.

Each CDR3 protein gets one entry after TCRdb re-called the 5' RACE reads with MiXCR. This sample has 450,000 to 500,000 distinct CDR3 sequences; more than 13% occur once, and the top ten carry 0.8% to 1%. Comments on this clonotype: Its specificity is unknown.

Trimming left V 0 bases short and J 6 bases short, with 9 bases between. This CDR3 region has 13 residues. Germline V gene lookup returns CDR1 SGHNT and CDR2 YYREEE (reference sequence). These data are also associated with another study on yellow fever vaccine responses in identical twins. From that paper: Twins reportedly appeared to share part of their vaccine T cell response while keeping part individual.

This chain connects TRBV5-4 to TRBJ1-2, with D unclear. The source of this sequence is a woman aged 18 to 35 in good health. The sequencing sample was made of CD4+ T cells sorted from blood. CDR3 nucleotides: TGTGCCAGCAGCTTGGAAAGTATAGATGGCTACACCTTC. Translation: CASSLESIDGYTF.